This TCR beta chain came from a study of neurological immune-mediated disorders. Findings of the study overall: No CDR3 amino acid sequences were shared by expanded clones across subjects, suggesting private repertoires in all groups. Patients with HTLV-1-associated myelopathy showed the most TCR clonal expansion. Those with multiple sclerosis showed the least, falling below healthy controls.

It was by 5'RACE with 10-nucleotide random UMIs that the cDNA was made. TCRdb independently ran MiXCR on the 5' RACE reads; one entry per CDR3 protein. The repertoire includes under 20,000 distinct CDR3 sequences, under 35% of them detected once, and 33% sits in the top ten. The CDR3 spans 16 residues. Per the germline V gene, CDR1 is LNHNV and CDR2 is YYDKDF (reference sequence). V was trimmed by 1 base and J by 0 bases, leaving 9 bases between them. About this clonotype: Its antigen is as yet unknown.

Preparation of the unsorted libraries drew on 2 million PBMCs stored at -80 C. The rearrangement uses TRBV15 and TRBJ1-4; no clear D gene. Sequencing input: PBMCs. The clonotype comes from a man aged 50 to 60 with HTLV-1-associated myelopathy (HAM/TSP). The CDR3 loop reads CATSRGERATNEKLFF. CDR3 nucleotides: TGTGCCACCAGCAGAGGGGAGAGGGCAACTAATGAAAAACTGTTTTTT.